These 8 T cell receptor beta chains share one sample of origin, sequenced in a study of glioma-infiltrating T cells. The iRepertoire nested amplicon-rescue multiplex PCR amplified TCR alpha and beta CDR3s from RNA. TCRdb passed the multiplex PCR reads through MiXCR, listing each CDR3 protein once. The profile shows about 110,000 distinct CDR3 sequences, less than 30% of them singletons. Sequencing was carried out using glioma tissue, nonneoplastic brain tissue, or PBMCs (not recorded which). These receptor sequences come from a human donor with low-grade glioma or glioblastoma, undergoing nonglioma brain surgery, or in good health (not recorded which).

At least ten counts were recorded for this clonotype. The gene calls are TRBV12-3 or TRBV12-4 and TRBJ2-1; 13 nucleotides line up with TRBD2. CDR3 length equals 15 residues. V lost 5 bases to trimming and J lost 7 bases; unmatched junction nucleotides: 5. CDR3: CASSRSLAGGNEQFF. In DNA form, the CDR3 reads TGTGCCAGCAGTCGGTCACTAGCGGGAGGGAATGAGCAGTTCTTC.

This clonotype appeared many times. The chain joins TRBV27 to TRBJ2-5; possible D gene TRBD2, 6 bases. The CDR3 totals 14 residues. The germline gives CDR1 MNHEY, CDR2 SMNVEV (reference sequence). Trimming took off 7 bases at V and 5 bases at J, with 17 bases between the two ends. CDR3 sequence: CASNNRRAGETQYF. CDR3 DNA: TGTGCCAGCAACAACCGACGGGCGGGGGAGACCCAGTACTTC.

This clonotype has ten or more counts. The CDR3: CASSPVHRVPDNEQFF. For the CDR3, the DNA is TGTGCCAGCAGCCCGGTGCACAGGGTCCCTGACAATGAGCAGTTCTTC. The gene calls are TRBV14 and TRBJ2-1; a weak D match, TRBD1 (6 bases). The CDR3 extends over 16 amino acids. CDR1 and CDR2 (germline): SGHDN, FVKESK. The V end lost 4 bases, the J end lost 5 bases, and 18 bases lay between the germline ends. Based on the CDR3 plus reference TRBV14 and TRBJ2-1, the full variable domain is EAGVTQFPSHSVIEKGQTVTLRCDPISGHDNLYWYRRVMGKEIKFLLHFVKESKQDESGMPNNRFLAERTGGTYSTLKVQPAELEDSGVYFCASSPVHRVPDNEQFFGPGTRLTVL.

The J gene is TRBJ2-7, the V gene TRBV2; TRBD1 agrees at 9 bases. Trimming at V came to 4 bases and at J to 2 bases, leaving 3 bases not matched to a gene. Per the germline V gene, CDR1 is SNHLY and CDR2 is FYNNEI. This CDR3 region has 14 residues. CDR3 DNA sequence: TGTGCCAGCAGTGCACAGGGGGCGGCCTACGAGCAGTACTTC. Amino acids: CASSAQGAAYEQYF. Full variable domain (remainder filled in from reference TRBV2 and TRBJ2-7): EPEVTQTPSHQVTQMGQEVILRCVPISNHLYFYWYRQILGQKVEFLVSFYNNEISEKSEIFDDQFSVERPDGSNFTLKIRSTKLEDSAMYFCASSAQGAAYEQYFGPGTRLTVT.

This clonotype was found many times. The chain has TRBV12-3 or TRBV12-4 and TRBJ1-2; TRBD1 aligns across 7 bases. The CDR3 loop spans 12 amino acids. The J segment lost 7 bases and the V segment lost 4 bases, leaving 3 bases of the junction unmatched. CDR3 region: CASSSPGGGYTF. For the CDR3, the DNA is TGTGCCAGCAGTTCGCCAGGGGGTGGCTACACCTTC.

This clonotype has ten or more counts. The chain is built from TRBV28 and TRBJ1-5; D is perhaps TRBD1 (6 bases). The V and J ends lost 6 bases and 1 base respectively, with 13 bases between them. The V gene's germline CDR1 is MDHEN and CDR2 SYDVKM. This CDR3 comprises 15 residues. The CDR3 reads CASSLGGLSNQPQHF. CDR3 nucleotides: TGTGCCAGCAGCCTAGGGGGGCTCAGCAATCAGCCCCAGCATTTT. The whole variable domain, remainder taken from reference TRBV28 and TRBJ1-5, is DVKVTQSSRYLVKRTGEKVFLECVQDMDHENMFWYRQDPGLGLRLIYFSYDVKMKEKGDIPEGYSVSREKKERFSLILESASTNQTSMYLCASSLGGLSNQPQHFGDGTRLSIL.

This clonotype was counted at least ten times. The chain uses TRBV20-1 and TRBJ1-5; weak D call: TRBD1 (5 bases). Germline V lookup: CDR1 DFQATT, CDR2 SNEGSKA (reference sequence). V lost 0 bases and J lost 2, with 14 bases in between. The CDR3 spans 16 residues. The CDR3 reads CSARDEGSFGNQPQHF. CDR3 nucleotides: TGCAGTGCTAGAGATGAGGGGAGCTTCGGCAATCAGCCCCAGCATTTT.

The table lists this clonotype with many counts. The CDR3 spells CASSRLIGQPIYEQYF. CDR3 in DNA: TGTGCCAGCAGCCGTCTTATTGGACAGCCGATCTACGAGCAGTACTTC. The chain couples TRBV3-1 to TRBJ2-7, with TRBD1 as a possible D gene (6 bases). The germline gives CDR1 LGHDT, CDR2 YNNKEL (reference sequence). This CDR3 region has 16 residues. Trimming removed 4 bases at V and 3 bases at J, with 19 bases between.